The 13 T cell receptor beta chains below all came from one sample that was sequenced in a study of cytomegalovirus exposure and HLA in healthy donors. Primers: 60 Vbeta forward and 13 Jbeta reverse. Profiled with immunoSEQ multiplex PCR; TCRdb holds only in-frame clones, not every one. The repertoire consists of 130,000 to 150,000 clones, with 70% to 85% occurring once and the leading ten covering roughly 10%. The sequencing sample was made of PBMCs. The receptor set was obtained from a woman in her fifties or sixties in good health and CMV-seropositive.

This sequence joins TRBV6-5 and TRBJ1-2; 9 bases agree with TRBD1. V shed 4 bases, J shed 2 bases, and the junction held 8 bases outside the gene matches. This CDR3 is built from 16 residues. CDR1 is MNHEY, CDR2 SVGAGI, per germline. The CDR3 region is CASSSSPGTGNYGYTF. For the CDR3, the DNA is TGTGCCAGCAGTTCTTCCCCGGGGACAGGGAACTATGGCTACACCTTC.

The V call is TRBV6-5, the J call TRBJ1-2; D perhaps matches TRBD1 (6 bases). From germline, CDR1 is MNHEY and CDR2 SVGAGI. The CDR3 sequence is 14 residues long. Trimming took off 6 bases at V and 7 bases at J, with 18 bases between the two ends. The CDR3 bases are TGTGCCAGCAGGACCGCCGGGGGGCGCAGTGGCTACACCTTC. It encodes CASRTAGGRSGYTF.

There are a few counts of this clone. The V and J genes are TRBV25-1 and TRBJ2-7; D not resolved. V was trimmed by 5 bases and J by 2 bases, leaving 16 bases between them. Germline V gene lookup returns CDR1 MGHDK and CDR2 SYGVNS. This CDR3 is 15 amino acids long. CDR3 coding DNA: TGTGCCAGCAGTCCTCAGAATCGCGGAACCTACGAGCAGTACTTC. Amino acid sequence: CASSPQNRGTYEQYF.

V usage is TRBV7-2 and J usage is TRBJ2-3, with a possible D match to TRBD2 (6 bases). Trimming cost V 5 bases and J 1 base, with 10 bases left between them. Looked up from germline, CDR1 is SGHTA and CDR2 is FQGNSA. The CDR3 sequence is 14 residues long. The CDR3 DNA sequence: TGTGCCAGCAGCCGGGACTCCCGCACAGATACGCAGTATTTT. It specifies CASSRDSRTDTQYF. Looking up the rest from reference TRBV7-2 and TRBJ2-3 gives the full variable domain: GAGVSQSPSNKVTEKGKDVELRCDPISGHTALYWYRQSLGQGLEFLIYFQGNSAPDKSGLPSDRFSAERTGGSVSTLTIQRTQQEDSAVYLCASSRDSRTDTQYFGPGTRLTVL.

The chain employs TRBV5-1 and TRBJ2-7; 11 nucleotides align to TRBD2. The CDR3 length is 17 residues. The trim removed 1 base at V and 0 bases at J, leaving 6 bases unmatched. Germline CDR1 reads SGHRS; CDR2 reads YFSETQ. The CDR3 DNA sequence: TGCGCCAGCAGCTTGAGGCTAGCGGGGGGAGTCTCCTACGAGCAGTACTTC. Its protein is CASSLRLAGGVSYEQYF. Full variable domain (remainder filled in from reference TRBV5-1 and TRBJ2-7): KAGVTQTPRYLIKTRGQQVTLSCSPISGHRSVSWYQQTPGQGLQFLFEYFSETQRNKGNFPGRFSGRQFSNSRSEMNVSTLELGDSALYLCASSLRLAGGVSYEQYFGPGTRLTVT.

The chain recombines TRBV11-2 with TRBJ1-1; the D gene is possibly TRBD1 (6 bases). V was trimmed by 5 bases and J by 4 bases, leaving 14 bases between them. The CDR3 totals 14 residues. Germline-derived CDR1 and CDR2 are SGHAT and FQNNGV. The chain's CDR3 is CASSPQGTGTEAFF. CDR3 nucleotides: TGTGCCAGCAGCCCGCAGGGGACCGGCACTGAAGCTTTCTTT.

This sequence joins TRBV5-8 and TRBJ1-5; 8 nucleotides agree with TRBD1. Germline loops: CDR1 SGHTS, CDR2 YDEGEE. This CDR3 region has 14 residues. V shed 4 bases, J shed 2 bases, and the junction held 2 bases outside the gene matches. CDR3 DNA sequence: TGTGCCAGCAGCCAGGGGGCCGGCAATCAGCCCCAGCATTTT. Amino acids: CASSQGAGNQPQHF.

V usage is TRBV2 and J usage is TRBJ2-3; 10 positions agree with TRBD2. CDR3 length equals 15 residues. The germline gives CDR1 SNHLY, CDR2 FYNNEI. J gave up 5 bases and V 4 bases, and 6 bases lay outside the gene matches. CDR3 in DNA: TGTGCCAGCAGTGTACAGCGGGGGGGCCAAGATACGCAGTATTTT. This translates into CASSVQRGGQDTQYF.

This chain connects TRBV6-6 to TRBJ1-2, with 12 positions matching TRBD1. The V gene end was trimmed by 0 bases and the J gene end by 8 bases; junction bases not matched to a gene: 7. The CDR3 runs 16 residues. In germline, CDR1 is MNHNY, CDR2 SVGAGI (reference sequence). The CDR3 reads CASSYSSDGTGGGYTF. CDR3 DNA sequence: TGTGCCAGCAGTTACTCGAGCGATGGGACAGGGGGCGGCTACACCTTC.

This rearrangement joins TRBV27 to TRBJ1-1; D remains unclear. The V and J ends lost 11 bases and 3 bases respectively, with 19 bases between them. Germline V gene lookup returns CDR1 MNHEY and CDR2 SMNVEV (reference sequence). This CDR3 is 14 amino acids long. CDR3 sequence reads: CAVNSIGSDTEAFF. CDR3 DNA: TGTGCCGTCAACAGTATTGGGTCGGACACTGAAGCTTTCTTT.

The CDR3 region is CASSPRTYGGNQPQHF. CDR3 DNA sequence: TGTGCCAGCAGCCCACGGACTTACGGGGGCAATCAGCCCCAGCATTTT. J is TRBJ1-5 and V is TRBV27; D remains ambiguous. Trimming pared 6 bases from V and 2 bases from J, leaving 17 bases between. This CDR3 has 16 residues. Looked up from germline, CDR1 is MNHEY and CDR2 is SMNVEV (reference sequence).

This clone was detected only a few times. Other nucleotide sequences from this sample produce the same CDR3. The V call is TRBV11-2, the J call TRBJ2-7, with D possibly being TRBD1 (6 bases). Germline loops: CDR1 SGHAT, CDR2 FQNNGV. The CDR3 is 15 amino acids. The V end was cut by 0 bases, the J end by 4 bases, with 13 bases between. CDR3 sequence reads: CASSLDLGASYEQYF. For the CDR3, the DNA is TGTGCCAGCAGCTTAGATCTGGGGGCGAGTTACGAGCAGTACTTC.

The rearrangement uses TRBV5-6 and TRBJ2-2, with 8 bases identical to TRBD2. CDR3 length: 16 amino acids. Trimming removed 0 bases from V and 0 bases from J; junction bases left unmatched: 1. Germline CDR1 reads SGHDT; CDR2 reads YYEEEE. The CDR3 DNA sequence: TGTGCCAGCAGCTTGGAAGCGGGGGCGAACACCGGGGAGCTGTTTTTT. This encodes CASSLEAGANTGELFF.